The entry below gives a single T cell receptor beta chain sequence along with its context. The CDR3 is made up of 14 amino acids. Per germline, CDR1 SGDLS and CDR2 YYNGEE. Trimming took 1 base from V and 4 from J, leaving 10 bases between them. This specimen comes from a study of control samples from healthy donors and cancer patients. Only in-frame clones appear in the TCRdb table, and some are missing; sequencing was by immunoSEQ multiplex PCR. Of 130,000 or so clones listed, roughly 90% are singletons. This rearrangement joins TRBV9 to TRBJ2-3; D perhaps matches TRBD1 (6 bases). The sequenced material came from blood. The source of this sequence is a man aged 40-55 years in good health. The DNA of the CDR3 is TGTGCCAGCAGCGTATTGGGGGCCGCAGATACGCAGTATTTT. This sequence encodes CASSVLGAADTQYF.